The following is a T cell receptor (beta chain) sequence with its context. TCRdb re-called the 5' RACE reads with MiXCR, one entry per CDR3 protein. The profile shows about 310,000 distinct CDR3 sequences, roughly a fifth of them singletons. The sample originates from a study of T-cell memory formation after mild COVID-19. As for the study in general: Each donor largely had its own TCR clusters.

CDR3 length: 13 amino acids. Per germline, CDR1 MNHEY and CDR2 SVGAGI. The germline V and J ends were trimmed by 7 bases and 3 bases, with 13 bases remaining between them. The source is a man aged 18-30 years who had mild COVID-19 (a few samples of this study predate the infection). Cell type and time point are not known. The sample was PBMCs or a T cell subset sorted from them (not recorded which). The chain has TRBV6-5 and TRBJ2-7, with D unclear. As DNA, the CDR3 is TGTGCCAGCACCGAGCGCCCCAGCTACGAGCAGTACTTC. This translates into CASTERPSYEQYF.